The 24 T cell receptor beta chains presented below share a single source sample, sequenced in a study of T-cell reconstitution after alpha-beta-depleted transplantation in children (dated by TCRdb to the mid-2010s). Library preparation used PCR. Sequencing used an Illumina HiSeq 2500. TCR libraries were prepared with molecular barcoding, using unique molecular identifiers to normalize TCRbeta repertoire quantification. The public sequencing data were trimmed at Q25 with fastp and processed into clonotypes with MiXCR by TCRdb, which kept only in-frame beta chains. Every entry covers one CDR3 protein and lists the most common genes and DNA from its rows. The sample table records roughly 400,000 distinct CDR3 sequences; about a fifth of these occur just once. Over 3.5% of the sample is taken by the ten largest. The starting material was PBMCs from the stem cell graft donor, obtained from the stem cell graft. The origin of the receptors is a human donor who donated a stem cell graft to a child with acute myeloid leukemia.

This clonotype was seen repeatedly, ten times or more. CDR3 sequence: CSARDRKGAYNEQFF. DNA for the CDR3: TGCAGTGCTAGAGATCGGAAGGGTGCCTACAATGAGCAGTTCTTC. The chain carries TRBV20-1 and TRBJ2-1; D is unclear. CDR1 and CDR2 (germline): DFQATT, SNEGSKA (reference sequence). The CDR3 consists of 15 residues. V lost 0 bases, J lost 2 bases, and 11 bases lay in between.

This clonotype was observed a few times. J is TRBJ2-7 and V is TRBV25-1, with D unclear. The germline CDR1 and CDR2 sequences are MGHDK and SYGVNS. The germline V and J ends were trimmed by 8 bases and 2 bases, with 16 bases remaining between them. CDR3 length: 14 residues. CDR3 sequence (DNA): TGTGCCAGCTTATCGTCCGGGCGACCCTACGAGCAGTACTTC. The encoded protein is CASLSSGRPYEQYF.

The CDR3: CASSFATGGTDTQYF. The CDR3 bases are TGTGCCAGCAGCTTCGCTACGGGAGGCACAGATACGCAGTATTTT. The V and J genes are TRBV7-2 and TRBJ2-3; D is perhaps TRBD2 (6 bases). V lost 3 bases to trimming and J lost 1 base, with 11 bases between them. CDR1 is SGHTA, CDR2 FQGNSA, per germline. The CDR3 is 15 amino acids.

Many counts were recorded for this clonotype. This chain joins TRBV7-2 and TRBJ2-3; 11 bases line up with TRBD2. V gave up 6 bases and J gave up 3 bases; unmatched junction bases: 11. The germline V gene encodes CDR1 SGHTA and CDR2 FQGNSA. The CDR3 loop spans 17 amino acids. CDR3 amino acids: CASSSRTSGRLTDTQYF. The DNA of the CDR3 is TGTGCCAGCAGTTCACGGACTAGCGGGCGGTTAACAGATACGCAGTATTTT.

This clonotype was seen only a few times. The rearrangement joins TRBV29-1 to TRBJ2-7; 12 bases are a match to TRBD2. Germline V gene lookup returns CDR1 SQVTM and CDR2 ANQGSEA. There are 13 residues in the CDR3. V shed 6 bases and J 5 bases; nucleotides not matched to a gene: 5. The CDR3 sequence is CSVRLAGVDEQYF. The CDR3 nucleotides read TGCAGCGTCAGACTAGCGGGAGTCGACGAGCAGTACTTC.

This clonotype was counted at least ten times. The genes are TRBV29-1 and TRBJ2-1, with 7 bases matching TRBD2. This CDR3 is 13 amino acids long. The V segment lost 4 bases and the J segment 7 bases; nucleotides outside the gene matches: 7. Germline V gene sequence: CDR1 SQVTM, CDR2 ANQGSEA. CDR3 residues: CSVVLGGGNEQFF. Written as DNA, the CDR3 is TGCAGCGTTGTACTGGGGGGGGGTAATGAGCAGTTCTTC.

This clonotype appeared many times. The chain is built from TRBV10-3 and TRBJ2-3; the D gene is possibly TRBD2 (6 bases). CDR1 is ENHRY and CDR2 is SYGVKD in the germline V gene. The CDR3 totals 13 residues. Trimming removed 4 bases from V and 1 base from J, with 6 bases in between. The CDR3 reads CAISGEGTDTQYF. The CDR3 bases are TGTGCCATCAGTGGGGAGGGCACAGATACGCAGTATTTT.

The sample holds many counts of this clonotype. The V call is TRBV20-1, the J call TRBJ2-1; 8 bases agree with TRBD2. This CDR3 is 16 amino acids long. The germline V gene has CDR1 DFQATT and CDR2 SNEGSKA (reference sequence). J was trimmed by 7 bases and V by 6 bases; bases with no gene match: 17. The CDR3 region has the DNA TGCAGTGCCACCGCCTTAGACCCGGGAGGGCCGAATGAGCAGTTCTTC. This codes for CSATALDPGGPNEQFF.

This clonotype has a handful of counts. V gene TRBV20-1 combines with J gene TRBJ1-5; D remains unclear. V was pared by 5 bases and J by 0 bases, with 20 bases between. The CDR3 covers 17 residues. Germline assignment: CDR1 DFQATT and CDR2 SNEGSKA (reference sequence). The CDR3 nucleotides read TGCAGTGCTCTATACACTCTCCAGCCGTATAGCAATCAGCCCCAGCATTTT. Protein sequence: CSALYTLQPYSNQPQHF.

In its sample, this clonotype was seen a few times. The chain carries TRBV6-5 and TRBJ1-1; possibly TRBD1 for D (5 bases). Germline CDR1 MNHEY, CDR2 SVGAGI. Trimming left V 8 bases short and J 4 bases short, with 20 bases between. CDR3 size: 15 residues. The CDR3 DNA is TGTGCCAGCCAATTAGACAGATCCCATTCCACTGAAGCTTTCTTT. Residues: CASQLDRSHSTEAFF.

The V gene is TRBV29-1, the J gene TRBJ2-7; TRBD2 aligns across 8 bases. J lost 1 base, V lost 5 bases, and 4 bases had no gene match. Germline assignment: CDR1 SQVTM and CDR2 ANQGSEA. The length of the CDR3 is 13 residues. The chain's CDR3 is CSVRLAGSYEQYF. The CDR3 coding sequence is TGCAGCGTTCGTCTAGCGGGTTCCTACGAGCAGTACTTC.

The chain combines TRBV4-1 with TRBJ2-7, with 8 bases aligning to TRBD2. The CDR3 consists of 15 residues. V gave up 2 bases and J gave up 0 bases; unmatched junction bases: 3. Per germline, CDR1 MGHRA and CDR2 YSYEKL. The chain's CDR3 is CASSQLSGDSYEQYF. The CDR3 nucleotides read TGCGCCAGCAGCCAACTTAGCGGGGACTCCTACGAGCAGTACTTC.

This clonotype was recorded many times. The CDR3 DNA reads TGTGCCAGCAGTTACCGGGCGGTTACCTACGAGCAGTACTTC. This sequence encodes CASSYRAVTYEQYF. The V gene is TRBV6-5, the J gene TRBJ2-7, with D uncertain. The germline V gene has CDR1 MNHEY and CDR2 SVGAGI. Trimming took off 2 bases at V and 2 bases at J, with 10 bases between the two ends. CDR3 length: 14 amino acids.

This clonotype was detected a few times. The genes are TRBV20-1 and TRBJ1-1; possibly TRBD1 for D (5 bases). CDR1 is DFQATT and CDR2 is SNEGSKA in the germline V gene (reference sequence). The CDR3 is made up of 13 amino acids. This CDR3 reads CSSPGTGGTEAFF. As DNA, the CDR3 is TGCAGCTCCCCAGGGACGGGTGGCACTGAAGCTTTCTTT.

This rearrangement joins TRBV27 to TRBJ2-1, with 12 bases matching TRBD2. The junction had 4 bases not matched to a gene; V was cut back by 5 bases and J by 5 bases. Germline assignment: CDR1 MNHEY and CDR2 SMNVEV (reference sequence). The CDR3 loop spans 15 amino acids. Written as DNA, the CDR3 is TGTGCCAGCAGTACCTGGACTAGCGGGGACAATGAGCAGTTCTTC. Translated: CASSTWTSGDNEQFF.

This clonotype was recorded a few times. One end of the junction varies from germline; a read error may be responsible. J is TRBJ2-1 and V is TRBV7-7; no firm D call. Germline V gene sequence: CDR1 SSHAT, CDR2 FNYEAQ (reference sequence). The CDR3 contains 15 residues. Here the CDR3 reads CASSLVSSNIDEQFF. The CDR3 DNA is TGTGCTAGCAGCTTAGTGAGCTCTAATATCGATGAGCAGTTCTTC.

J is TRBJ1-1 and V is TRBV5-1; 9 bases match TRBD1. CDR3 size: 16 residues. The V gene's germline CDR1 is SGHRS and CDR2 YFSETQ. J lost 8 bases, V lost 3 bases, and 14 bases had no gene match. This chain's CDR3 is CASSSGLERQGGEAFF. The CDR3 DNA reads TGCGCCAGCAGCTCCGGCCTCGAGCGACAGGGGGGGGAAGCTTTCTTT.

V and J are TRBV7-9 and TRBJ2-1; 8 bases are shared with TRBD2. Germline V lookup: CDR1 SEHNR, CDR2 FQNEAQ (reference sequence). CDR3 length: 14 residues. V lost 1 base to trimming and J lost 5 bases; unmatched junction nucleotides: 1. As DNA, the CDR3 is TGTGCCAGCAGCTTAGTGCGGGGGGACAATGAGCAGTTCTTC. This translates into CASSLVRGDNEQFF. Full variable domain (rest looked up from reference TRBV7-9 and TRBJ2-1): DTGVSQNPRHKITKRGQNVTFRCDPISEHNRLYWYRQTLGQGPEFLTYFQNEAQLEKSRLLSDRFSAERPKGSFSTLEIQRTEQGDSAMYLCASSLVRGDNEQFFGPGTRLTVL.

The J gene is TRBJ2-5, the V gene TRBV5-1; 11 bases line up with TRBD2. The CDR3 runs to 16 residues. V lost 4 bases to trimming and J lost 2 bases; unmatched junction nucleotides: 7. Germline V gene data show CDR1 as SGHRS and CDR2 as YFSETQ. The CDR3 here is CASSELAGGAQETQYF. CDR3 in DNA: TGCGCCAGCAGCGAGCTAGCGGGAGGAGCGCAAGAGACCCAGTACTTC. The complete variable domain, with remaining parts taken from reference TRBV5-1 and TRBJ2-5, reads KAGVTQTPRYLIKTRGQQVTLSCSPISGHRSVSWYQQTPGQGLQFLFEYFSETQRNKGNFPGRFSGRQFSNSRSEMNVSTLELGDSALYLCASSELAGGAQETQYFGPGTRLLVL.

This clonotype has more than one count but fewer than ten. The CDR3 sequence is CASRGTNSPLHF. DNA for the CDR3: TGCGCCAGCAGGGGTACCAATTCACCCCTCCACTTT. V and J are TRBV5-1 and TRBJ1-6; the D is unclear. V was cut by 5 bases and J by 7 bases, with 7 bases left in between. CDR1 and CDR2 from the germline V gene are SGHRS and YFSETQ. The CDR3 loop spans 12 amino acids.

This clonotype was found a few times. The chain's CDR3 is CASSLSVRRRNSYEQYF. In DNA, the CDR3 is TGTGCCAGCAGTTTAAGTGTGCGGCGACGGAATTCCTACGAGCAGTACTTC. The rearrangement joins TRBV28 to TRBJ2-7; D gene uncertain. The CDR3 sequence is 17 residues long. The V gene lost 2 bases and the J gene lost 1 base, with 18 bases spanning the gap. Germline values: CDR1 MDHEN, CDR2 SYDVKM. Drawing the rest from reference TRBV28 and TRBJ2-7, the complete variable domain is DVKVTQSSRYLVKRTGEKVFLECVQDMDHENMFWYRQDPGLGLRLIYFSYDVKMKEKGDIPEGYSVSREKKERFSLILESASTNQTSMYLCASSLSVRRRNSYEQYFGPGTRLTVT.

The chain recombines TRBV7-6 with TRBJ2-1; D unclear. Germline V gene data show CDR1 as SGHVS and CDR2 as FNYEAQ. The CDR3 runs 17 residues. V was shortened by 4 bases and J by 0 bases, with 16 bases between the two germline ends. The chain's CDR3 is CASSSYFSRSSYNEQFF. For the CDR3, the DNA is TGTGCCAGCAGCTCGTACTTTTCACGGAGCTCCTACAATGAGCAGTTCTTC.

This clonotype was counted ten times or more. This rearrangement joins TRBV20-1 to TRBJ2-7; 8 bases agree with TRBD2. Germline values: CDR1 DFQATT, CDR2 SNEGSKA (reference sequence). Trimming cost V 7 bases and J 7 bases; bases outside gene matches: 12. The CDR3 extends over 13 amino acids. The CDR3 DNA reads as TGCAGTGGGGGGAAAGCGGGAGCAGGTGAGCAGTACTTC. Translating gives CSGGKAGAGEQYF.

V and J are TRBV29-1 and TRBJ2-1; tentatively, D is TRBD1 or TRBD2 (5 bases each). V was cut by 6 bases and J by 7 bases, with 13 bases left in between. This CDR3 is built from 12 residues. Germline lookup yields CDR1 SQVTM and CDR2 ANQGSEA. The CDR3 DNA is TGCAGCGTCGAAATCTGGGGGAATGAGCAGTTCTTC. This gives the protein CSVEIWGNEQFF.